What follows are 21 T cell receptor beta chains derived from one specimen sequenced in a study of cytomegalovirus exposure and HLA in healthy donors. The PCR employed 60 Vbeta primers together with 13 Jbeta primers. Sequencing was performed with immunoSEQ multiplex PCR; in TCRdb, only in-frame clones are kept and a portion is missing. The profile shows about 150,000 clones, approximately 80% of them singletons. The material sequenced was PBMCs. The receptors here all came from a woman in her forties in good health and CMV-seropositive.

The chain employs TRBV4-1 and TRBJ1-1; no firm D call. This CDR3 contains 14 residues. Germline V CDR1 and CDR2: MGHRA, YSYEKL. V dropped 4 bases and J dropped 8 bases, with 17 bases sitting between them. CDR3 nucleotides: TGCGCCAGCAGCCCAAGCCGACACATGGCCGAAGCTTTCTTT. Protein sequence: CASSPSRHMAEAFF.

The gene calls are TRBV28 and TRBJ2-6; 10 nucleotides line up with TRBD2. The junction had 10 bases not matched to a gene; V was cut back by 3 bases and J by 2 bases. The CDR3 is made up of 19 amino acids. Germline assignment: CDR1 MDHEN and CDR2 SYDVKM. The CDR3 region has the DNA TGTGCCAGCAGTTTCCCTCAAGCGGGAGGGCCGGCTGGGGCCAACGTCCTGACTTTC. This encodes CASSFPQAGGPAGANVLTF.

The chain couples TRBV5-1 to TRBJ2-1; D perhaps matches TRBD1 (5 bases). CDR1 and CDR2 (germline): SGHRS, YFSETQ. The CDR3 has 16 residues. The germline V and J ends were trimmed by 0 bases and 0 bases, with 10 bases remaining between them. DNA of the CDR3: TGCGCCAGCAGCTTGGATGGGGCGAGCTCCTACAATGAGCAGTTCTTC. Protein product: CASSLDGASSYNEQFF.

This sequence joins TRBV27 and TRBJ2-7; a possible D gene is TRBD2 (5 bases). Germline V gene lookup returns CDR1 MNHEY and CDR2 SMNVEV (reference sequence). This CDR3 is built from 14 residues. V dropped 6 bases and J dropped 2 bases, with 14 bases sitting between them. CDR3: CASSLRGLAYEQYF. Here the CDR3 DNA reads TGTGCCAGCAGCCTAAGAGGGCTAGCCTACGAGCAGTACTTC.

This clone came up once. V is TRBV5-1 and J is TRBJ2-5; 10 positions match TRBD2. The CDR3 runs 14 residues. The germline CDR1 and CDR2 sequences are SGHRS and YFSETQ. Trimming took 4 bases from V and 5 from J; bases not matched to a gene: 5. In DNA, the CDR3 is TGCGCCAGCAGCCTCACTAGCGGGGTGGAGACCCAGTACTTC. Its translation: CASSLTSGVETQYF. The entire variable domain, with the rest obtained from reference TRBV5-1 and TRBJ2-5, is as follows: KAGVTQTPRYLIKTRGQQVTLSCSPISGHRSVSWYQQTPGQGLQFLFEYFSETQRNKGNFPGRFSGRQFSNSRSEMNVSTLELGDSALYLCASSLTSGVETQYFGPGTRLLVL.

The chain carries TRBV18 and TRBJ1-1, with D maybe TRBD1 (5 bases). Germline assignment: CDR1 KGHSH and CDR2 LQKENI. The CDR3 is 20 residues long. Trimming shortened V by 3 bases and J by 4 bases, and 30 bases separated the two germline ends. The CDR3 sequence is CASSPIPLGRLSHRGTEAFF. CDR3 sequence (DNA): TGTGCCAGCTCACCTATACCCCTCGGGAGACTCTCCCATAGGGGCACTGAAGCTTTCTTT.

The chain couples TRBV12-5 to TRBJ2-3; 8 bases are shared with TRBD2. The germline V gene has CDR1 LGHNT and CDR2 FRNRAP. V shed 1 base and J 2 bases; nucleotides not matched to a gene: 5. The CDR3 runs to 16 residues. The CDR3 DNA sequence: TGTGCTAGTGGTTTGGGGACTAGCAGCTTCACAGATACGCAGTATTTT. Translated, it gives CASGLGTSSFTDTQYF.

DNA of the CDR3: TGTGCCAGTAGTACCAGGACAGTCTACAATGAGCAGTTCTTC. It codes for CASSTRTVYNEQFF. V is TRBV19 and J is TRBJ2-1, with D perhaps matching TRBD1 (6 bases). V shed 4 bases and J shed 3 bases, with 10 bases lying between them. Germline V gene lookup returns CDR1 LNHDA and CDR2 SQIVND (reference sequence). The CDR3 is 14 amino acids.

The chain uses TRBV7-9 and TRBJ1-1; 9 positions agree with TRBD1. The J segment lost 3 bases and the V segment lost 5 bases, leaving 4 bases of the junction unmatched. Germline CDR1 reads SEHNR; CDR2 reads FQNEAQ (reference sequence). CDR3 length: 14 residues. The CDR3, as DNA: TGTGCCAGCAGCCTCAGGACAGGGGACACTGAAGCTTTCTTT. Residues: CASSLRTGDTEAFF.

The chain carries TRBV9 and TRBJ2-2; no firm D call. V gave up 3 bases and J gave up 0 bases, with 6 bases separating them. The CDR3 is 14 amino acids. Germline CDR1 SGDLS, CDR2 YYNGEE. The CDR3 is CASSGHPNTGELFF. For the CDR3, the DNA is TGTGCCAGCAGCGGGCACCCGAACACCGGGGAGCTGTTTTTT.

The chain employs TRBV18 and TRBJ1-2, with unresolved D. Looked up from germline, CDR1 is KGHSH and CDR2 is LQKENI. The CDR3 loop spans 14 amino acids. The V end was cut by 6 bases, the J end by 0 bases, with 11 bases between. The CDR3 region has the DNA TGTGCCAGCTCCGGAGCCGTTTCTAACTATGGCTACACCTTC. The encoded protein is CASSGAVSNYGYTF.

The J gene is TRBJ2-3, the V gene TRBV5-1; no clear D gene. Trimming removed 1 base at V and 4 bases at J, with 19 bases between. This CDR3 region has 17 residues. CDR1 is SGHRS and CDR2 is YFSETQ in the germline V gene. CDR3 amino acids: CASSLRGPLPLADTQYF. Here the CDR3 DNA reads TGCGCCAGCAGCTTGCGCGGTCCCCTCCCCCTTGCAGATACGCAGTATTTT.

The V gene is TRBV7-2, the J gene TRBJ2-1; 11 bases are shared with TRBD2. The junction had 11 bases not matched to a gene; V was cut back by 5 bases and J by 8 bases. The CDR3 runs to 16 residues. Per germline, CDR1 SGHTA and CDR2 FQGNSA. The CDR3 here is CASSPGVAGGLDEQFF. For the CDR3, the DNA is TGTGCCAGCAGCCCCGGGGTAGCGGGAGGGCTGGATGAGCAGTTCTTC.

This rearrangement joins TRBV5-4 to TRBJ2-1, with 10 bases aligning to TRBD2. Germline V lookup: CDR1 SGHNT, CDR2 YYREEE (reference sequence). The CDR3 consists of 16 residues. Trimming removed 4 bases from V and 6 bases from J; junction bases left unmatched: 10. The CDR3 DNA reads TGTGCCAGCAGCCCCCGGGCGAGCGGGAGGGTCAATGAGCAGTTCTTC. As protein: CASSPRASGRVNEQFF.

This clone showed up just a few times. The chain joins TRBV11-3 to TRBJ2-1; 8 nucleotides match TRBD2. The CDR3 covers 14 residues. Trimming removed 3 bases from V and 6 bases from J; junction bases left unmatched: 4. Germline-derived CDR1 and CDR2 are SGHNT and YENEEA. CDR3 region: CASSLSGGTNEQFF. The CDR3 DNA reads as TGTGCCAGCAGCTTGTCGGGAGGGACCAATGAGCAGTTCTTC. Based on the CDR3 plus reference TRBV11-3 and TRBJ2-1, the full variable domain is EAGVVQSPRYKIIEKKQPVAFWCNPISGHNTLYWYLQNLGQGPELLIRYENEEAVDDSQLPKDRFSAERLKGVDSTLKIQPAELGDSAVYLCASSLSGGTNEQFFGPGTRLTVL.

Notes on this clone: The junction and the germline gene differ at one end; a read error may be behind it. The chain recombines TRBV7-7 with TRBJ2-1, with D possibly matching TRBD2 (6 bases). The germline V gene encodes CDR1 SSHAT and CDR2 FNYEAQ (reference sequence). The CDR3 is made up of 14 amino acids. The DNA for the CDR3 is TGTGCTAGCAGCTTACTAGGAGGGAACAATGAGCAGTTCTTC. Amino acid sequence: CASSLLGGNNEQFF.

This clone came up once. The chain couples TRBV30 to TRBJ2-2; 9 nucleotides match TRBD1. V gave up 6 bases and J gave up 6 bases; unmatched junction bases: 8. Per germline, CDR1 GTSNPN and CDR2 SVGIG (reference sequence). The CDR3 sequence is 14 residues long. The CDR3 reads CACFGTGKAGELFF. Written as DNA, the CDR3 is TGTGCCTGTTTCGGGACAGGGAAGGCCGGGGAGCTGTTTTTT.

The genes are TRBV30 and TRBJ1-3; no clear D. CDR3 size: 14 residues. CDR1 GTSNPN and CDR2 SVGIG come from the germline V gene (reference sequence). Trimming cost V 1 base and J 3 bases, with 10 bases left between them. The CDR3 region is CAWSGGSDGNTIYF. CDR3 coding DNA: TGTGCCTGGAGTGGCGGGTCTGATGGAAACACCATATATTTT.

CDR3 protein: CASSTGGRHGYTF. The CDR3 DNA is TGTGCCAGCTCCACAGGGGGCCGTCACGGCTACACCTTC. V and J are TRBV28 and TRBJ1-2, with 9 bases that match TRBD1. The CDR3 loop spans 13 amino acids. In germline, CDR1 is MDHEN, CDR2 SYDVKM. The ends lost 8 bases at V and 8 bases at J; junction bases unmatched: 9.

This clone appeared a single time. The genes are TRBV6-1 and TRBJ1-5, with D unresolved. In germline, CDR1 is MNHNS, CDR2 SASEGT. Between the trimmed V and J ends, which lost 6 bases and 7 bases, there was a span of 13 bases. This CDR3 comprises 13 residues. CDR3 residues: CASSAGFIQPQHF. For the CDR3, the DNA is TGTGCCAGCAGCGCGGGATTTATCCAGCCCCAGCATTTT.

The gene calls are TRBV5-8 and TRBJ1-5; D gene ambiguous. The CDR3 sequence is 15 residues long. Germline CDR1 reads SGHTS; CDR2 reads YDEGEE. The V end lost 1 base, the J end lost 1 base, and 9 bases lay between the germline ends. CDR3 amino acids: CASSLPSFSNQPQHF. CDR3 DNA sequence: TGTGCCAGCAGCTTGCCCAGTTTCAGCAATCAGCCCCAGCATTTT. Combining the CDR3 with reference TRBV5-8 and TRBJ1-5 gives the whole variable domain EAGVTQSPTHLIKTRGQQATLRCSPISGHTSVYWYQQALGLGLQFLLWYDEGEERNRGNFPPRFSGRQFPNYSSELNVNALELEDSALYLCASSLPSFSNQPQHFGDGTRLSIL.